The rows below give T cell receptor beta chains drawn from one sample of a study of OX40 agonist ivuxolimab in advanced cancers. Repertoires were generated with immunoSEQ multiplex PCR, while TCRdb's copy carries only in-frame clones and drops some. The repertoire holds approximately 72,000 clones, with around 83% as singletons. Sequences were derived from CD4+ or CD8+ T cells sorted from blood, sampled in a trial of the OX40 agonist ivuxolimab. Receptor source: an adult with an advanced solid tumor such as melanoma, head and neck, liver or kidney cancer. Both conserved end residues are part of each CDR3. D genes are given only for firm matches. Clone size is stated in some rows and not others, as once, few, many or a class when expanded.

CASSLGRDQPQHF	TGCGCCAGCAGCTTGGGCAGGGATCAGCCCCAGCATTTT	TRBJ1-5	-	TRBV5-1	-
CASSEPGDNYGYTF	TGTGCCAGCAGTGAACCAGGGGACAATTATGGCTACACCTTC	TRBJ1-2	-	TRBV25-1	-
CASSLRGPSGTEAFF	TGTGCCAGCAGCTTACGGGGCCCCTCGGGCACTGAAGCTTTCTTT	TRBJ1-1	-	TRBV7-3	-
CASSPPYGQGDYTF	TGTGCCAGCAGCCCACCGTATGGGCAGGGGGACTACACCTTC	TRBJ1-2	few	TRBV5-6	TRBD1
CASSRDRGEYGYTF	TGTGCCAGCAGTAGGGACAGGGGAGAGTATGGCTACACCTTC	TRBJ1-2	once	TRBV6-1	TRBD1
CASSYRGGYEQYF	TGTGCCAGCAGTTACCGTGGCGGCTACGAGCAGTACTTC	TRBJ2-7	-	TRBV6-6	-
CASSLAHPGNGYTF	TGCGCCAGCAGCTTGGCCCACCCAGGGAATGGCTACACCTTC	TRBJ1-2	-	TRBV5-1	-
CASSPRTEAFF	TGTGCCAGCAGTCCCCGGACAGAAGCTTTCTTT	TRBJ1-1	-	TRBV28	-
CASTIGASGAGELFF	TGCGCCAGCACCATTGGGGCTAGCGGGGCCGGGGAGCTGTTTTTT	TRBJ2-2	-	TRBV5-1	TRBD2
CASSVGSESVLGYTF	TGTGCCAGCAGCGTAGGCTCGGAGAGCGTGTTGGGCTACACCTTC	TRBJ1-2	few	TRBV9	-
CASSVGSYEQYF	TGCGCCAGCAGCGTCGGTTCCTACGAGCAGTACTTC	TRBJ2-7	-	TRBV5-1	-